The 25 T cell receptor delta chains given below trace back to one sample, sequenced in a study of Vδ1+ human thymocytes. Study outcomes and limitations: Thymic TRG and TRD repertoires appeared highly polyclonal, with Gaussian CDR3 length distributions.

Extracted RNA was reverse transcribed into cDNA. The CDR3 regions were amplified by multiplex PCR from V-gene primers to a constant-region primer. TCRdb reprocessed the multiplex PCR reads using CATT. The sample has tens of thousands of delta-chain clones, 15% seen once. Their recognized antigens are unknown. Sequencing was carried out using Vdelta1+ gamma-delta thymocytes from the thymus. The subset is: FACS-sorted CD3+ TCRalphabeta- TCRVdelta1+ TCRVdelta2- thymocytes. The source is a boy under two years old who had congenital heart surgery.

This clone was observed a handful of times. The chain is built from TRDV1 and TRDJ1, with 7 bases aligning to TRDD2. With V trimmed by 2 bases and J by 0 bases, 15 bases remained unmatched. CDR1 is TSWWSYY and CDR2 is QGS in the germline V gene. The CDR3 runs to 19 residues. CDR3 in amino acids: CALGEESPTQPSYTDKLIF. The DNA for the CDR3 is TGTGCTCTTGGGGAAGAGAGTCCTACACAACCTTCCTACACCGATAAACTCATCTTT.

The chain is built from TRDV1 and TRDJ1, with TRDD3 matching 10 bases. Germline CDR1 is TSWWSYY and CDR2 is QGS. V dropped 0 bases and J dropped 0; count of bases not matched to a gene: 19. The CDR3 runs 22 residues. The CDR3 DNA reads TGTGCTCTTGGGGAACTGTCCCGCCAGTACTGGGGGATCCTTACTTACACCGATAAACTCATCTTT. The encoded protein is CALGELSRQYWGILTYTDKLIF.

Concerning this clone itself: Being one base from a much bigger clone, this may be a read error. This same CDR3 is encoded by further DNA sequences in the sample. The V call is TRAV29/DV5, the J call TRDJ1, with 8 bases fitting TRDD3. Germline values: CDR1 NSMFDY, CDR2 ISSIKDK. This CDR3 region has 14 residues. The CDR3: CAARGIEYTDKLIF. CDR3 sequence (DNA): TGTGCCGCAAGGGGGATAGAGTACACCGATAAACTCATCTTT.

This clone was picked up a small number of times. V and J are TRDV1 and TRDJ1; maybe TRDD2 (5 bases). This CDR3 is built from 20 residues. The V gene's germline CDR1 is TSWWSYY and CDR2 QGS. Between the trimmed V and J ends, which lost 3 bases and 0 bases, there was a span of 26 bases. The DNA of the CDR3 is TGTGCTCTTGGGGACCGTCAACCTCCGGCGTACCCTTCTCACACCGATAAACTCATCTTT. This codes for CALGDRQPPAYPSHTDKLIF.

This clone was seen only a few times. The limits of the CDR3 on the DNA are not certain, so only TCRdb's listed CDR3 is given. The J gene is TRDJ1, the V gene TRAV29/DV5. Germline V gene lookup returns CDR1 NSMFDY and CDR2 ISSIKDK. The CDR3 is 19 residues long, counting both termini. The CDR3 protein is CSVLLCSKRLIINTDKLIF.

The rearrangement links TRDV1 to TRDJ1; possibly TRDD3 for D (6 bases). Between the trimmed V and J ends, which lost 4 bases and 0 bases, there was a span of 27 bases. There are 20 residues in the CDR3. Germline lookup yields CDR1 TSWWSYY and CDR2 QGS. The DNA of the CDR3 is TGTGCTCTTGGGGGCGGTCCCGTCCTCAGGTCTGGGGAGCACACCGATAAACTCATCTTT. It translates to CALGGGPVLRSGEHTDKLIF.

This clone was counted between two and nine times. This chain links TRDV1 with TRDJ1; 10 bases line up with TRDD3. The germline gives CDR1 TSWWSYY, CDR2 QGS. V lost 1 base and J lost 3; bases outside the gene matches: 11. This CDR3 spans 18 amino acids. This chain's CDR3 is CALGERPQTGGSPDKLIF. The CDR3 coding sequence is TGTGCTCTTGGGGAACGTCCACAAACTGGGGGATCCCCCGATAAACTCATCTTT.

This rearrangement joins TRDV1 to TRDJ1; 7 bases are a match to TRDD3. The V segment lost 3 bases and the J segment 7 bases; nucleotides outside the gene matches: 20. This CDR3 is 18 amino acids long. Per the germline V gene, CDR1 is TSWWSYY and CDR2 is QGS. The CDR3 DNA sequence: TGTGCTCTTGGGGACCGTACTTCGTTGGGGGAGACGCCTTCTAAACTCATCTTT. Its protein product is CALGDRTSLGETPSKLIF.

V and J are TRDV1 and TRDJ1; 10 bases align to TRDD3. J gave up 0 bases and V 2 bases, and 6 bases lay outside the gene matches. Germline lookup yields CDR1 TSWWSYY and CDR2 QGS. The CDR3 is 17 amino acids. CDR3 coding DNA: TGTGCTCTTGGGGAAGGGGGGGGATACGCTAACACCGATAAACTCATCTTT. Amino acid sequence: CALGEGGGYANTDKLIF.

This clone was seen just once. The chain uses TRDV1 and TRDJ1; 11 nucleotides agree with TRDD3. The CDR3 covers 23 residues. Per germline, CDR1 TSWWSYY and CDR2 QGS. V dropped 2 bases and J dropped 0; count of bases not matched to a gene: 23. CDR3 DNA: TGTGCTCTTGGGGAAGTACCCAGAGGTCTGGGGGATACTTCTGTGGAGAACACCGATAAACTCATCTTT. As protein: CALGEVPRGLGDTSVENTDKLIF.

This clone occurred a few times. Mismatch with germline at one junction end may stem from a read error. V usage is TRDV1 and J usage is TRDJ1, with 13 positions matching TRDD3. The CDR3 has 22 residues. Germline V gene lookup returns CDR1 TSWWSYY and CDR2 QGS. CDR3 region: CALGKLIPTVLGDTGYTDKLIF. The CDR3 region has the DNA TGTGCTCTTGGGAAACTCATTCCTACTGTACTGGGGGATACGGGGTACACCGATAAACTCATCTTT.

The gene calls are TRDV1 and TRDJ1; perhaps TRDD2 as D (7 bases). With 1 base removed from V and 2 bases from J, the gap between germline ends came to 26 bases. This CDR3 contains 20 residues. CDR1 is TSWWSYY and CDR2 is QGS in the germline V gene. The DNA for the CDR3 is TGTGCTCTTGGGGAACGAACCTTCCTCCACTGGGAGTTAGAAACCGATAAACTCATCTTT. Its translation: CALGERTFLHWELETDKLIF.

In this sample, this clone turned up a few times. The junction shows a germline mismatch at one end, possibly a read error. This rearrangement joins TRDV1 to TRDJ1; 12 bases match TRDD3. The CDR3 has 22 amino acids. CDR1 is TSWWSYY, CDR2 QGS, per germline. CDR3 loop: CALGAIGGPTLRTGGYSDKLIF. In DNA, the CDR3 is TGTGCCCTTGGGGCTATTGGCGGCCCTACTCTCCGTACTGGGGGATACAGCGATAAACTCATCTTT.

Points on this clone: This same CDR3 is encoded by further DNA sequences in the sample. V usage is TRDV1 and J usage is TRDJ2; 9 bases line up with TRDD3. J was trimmed by 6 bases and V by 3 bases; bases with no gene match: 14. Germline CDR1 and CDR2: TSWWSYY and QGS. The CDR3 covers 18 residues. The CDR3 region has the DNA TGTGCTCTTGGGGACTTCCCTTCCTGGGGGATCGAGGCAGCACAACTCTTCTTT. It yields the protein CALGDFPSWGIEAAQLFF.

The chain combines TRDV1 with TRDJ1; 11 positions agree with TRDD3. Germline V lookup: CDR1 TSWWSYY, CDR2 QGS. V shed 1 base, J shed 4 bases, and the junction held 11 bases outside the gene matches. This CDR3 has 18 amino acids. In nucleotides, the CDR3 is TGTGCTCTTGGGGAACGGTCCTACTGGGGGATATTTGGCGATAAACTCATCTTT. Its translation is CALGERSYWGIFGDKLIF.

This clone has just a few counts. The rearrangement links TRAV29/DV5 to TRDJ1, with 13 bases aligning to TRDD3. The ends lost 1 base at V and 4 bases at J; junction bases unmatched: 25. Germline loops: CDR1 NSMFDY, CDR2 ISSIKDK. The CDR3 loop spans 22 amino acids. CDR3 bases: TGTGCAGCAAGCACCGACTTCCTACTCCCACTGGGGGATACGCCTTCAAGCGATAAACTCATCTTT. Translated, it gives CAASTDFLLPLGDTPSSDKLIF.

The chain carries TRDV1 and TRDJ1; D is possibly TRDD2 (5 bases). V gave up 0 bases and J gave up 0 bases, with 29 bases separating them. Germline lookup yields CDR1 TSWWSYY and CDR2 QGS. The CDR3 spans 22 residues. The CDR3 nucleotides are TGTGCTCTTGGGGAACTTTCTAGCGTGTGGAGACCTACGGGGCCGTACACCGATAAACTCATCTTT. Protein product: CALGELSSVWRPTGPYTDKLIF.

This rearrangement joins TRDV1 to TRDJ1; TRDD3 matches at 11 bases. J was trimmed by 3 bases and V by 4 bases; bases with no gene match: 22. CDR3 size: 21 residues. The germline gives CDR1 TSWWSYY, CDR2 QGS. This CDR3 reads CALGVSYPLGDKLVVADKLIF. In nucleotides, the CDR3 is TGTGCTCTTGGGGTTTCCTACCCACTGGGGGATAAGTTAGTCGTCGCCGATAAACTCATCTTT.

This chain uses TRDV1 with TRDJ1; 10 nucleotides agree with TRDD3. The ends lost 0 bases at V and 0 bases at J; junction bases unmatched: 13. Germline CDR1 reads TSWWSYY; CDR2 reads QGS. CDR3 size: 20 residues. CDR3 residues: CALGELSYGSTGGYTDKLIF. In DNA form, the CDR3 reads TGTGCTCTTGGGGAACTTTCCTACGGAAGTACTGGGGGATACACCGATAAACTCATCTTT.

Only a few counts were recorded for this clone. The V call is TRDV1, the J call TRDJ1, with TRDD3 matching over 7 bases. CDR3 length: 19 amino acids. From germline, CDR1 is TSWWSYY and CDR2 QGS. V was clipped by 2 bases and J by 7 bases; unmatched bases: 22. This CDR3 is CALGEGRCSTSVGETKLIF. The CDR3 DNA follows: TGTGCTCTTGGGGAAGGCCGTTGTAGTACTTCAGTGGGGGAAACTAAACTCATCTTT.

The chain couples TRDV1 to TRDJ1; a weak D match, TRDD3 (5 bases). Deletions cut 2 bases from V and 2 bases from J, with 24 bases between. The CDR3 contains 19 residues. CDR1 is TSWWSYY and CDR2 is QGS in the germline V gene. CDR3 nucleotides: TGTGCTCTTGGGGAAGTAACCCGTACTGGAGATAAACGGACCGATAAACTCATCTTT. The encoded protein is CALGEVTRTGDKRTDKLIF.

The chain carries TRDV1 and TRDJ1; 11 bases are a match to TRDD3. This CDR3 comprises 21 residues. Germline V gene data show CDR1 as TSWWSYY and CDR2 as QGS. Trimming at V came to 0 bases and at J to 1 base, leaving 16 bases not matched to a gene. This CDR3 is CALGELFLIWGIHRGTDKLIF. CDR3 nucleotides: TGTGCTCTTGGGGAACTATTCCTAATCTGGGGGATACATCGGGGCACCGATAAACTCATCTTT.

The rearrangement uses TRDV1 and TRDJ1, with 10 bases that match TRDD3. CDR1 is TSWWSYY and CDR2 is QGS in the germline V gene. V shed 4 bases, J shed 0 bases, and the junction held 17 bases outside the gene matches. The CDR3 extends over 20 amino acids. CDR3 nucleotides: TGTGCTCTTGGGGGCTTCCTACCGTTGACTGGGGGATCGTACACCGATAAACTCATCTTT. This encodes CALGGFLPLTGGSYTDKLIF.

This clone was seen a handful of times. The rearrangement joins TRDV1 to TRDJ1, with 9 bases lining up with TRDD3. Losses at the gene ends were 4 bases for V and 2 bases for J; bases not matched to a gene: 14. The V gene's germline CDR1 is TSWWSYY and CDR2 QGS. This CDR3 is built from 18 residues. CDR3: CALGGLRAPLGDTDKLIF. CDR3 sequence (DNA): TGTGCTCTTGGGGGACTTCGTGCCCCCCTGGGGGATACCGATAAACTCATCTTT.

V usage is TRDV1 and J usage is TRDJ1; D is uncertain. V was shortened by 9 bases and J by 2 bases, with 31 bases between the two germline ends. The CDR3 is 19 residues long. Germline loops: CDR1 TSWWSYY, CDR2 QGS. The CDR3 DNA sequence: TGTGCTCTGGAACAATACAGCGGGACCCGTTTCGCTCGGACCGATAAACTCATCTTT. It specifies CALEQYSGTRFARTDKLIF.